Following are 29 T cell receptor beta chains from one sample sequenced in a study of cytomegalovirus exposure and HLA in healthy donors. Sequencing used immunoSEQ multiplex PCR; TCRdb keeps in-frame clones, though not all of them. This sample has under 200,000 clones, with about 90% found just once. Sequencing was done on a sample of PBMCs. Receptors were obtained from a woman aged 18 to 35 in good health and CMV-seropositive.

This sequence joins TRBV4-2 and TRBJ1-3; TRBD1 agrees at 10 bases. CDR3 length equals 17 residues. Per the germline V gene, CDR1 is LGHNA and CDR2 is YNFKEQ. Germline trimming cut 1 base from V and 4 bases from J; bases unmatched to any gene: 7. The CDR3 here is CASSQAPDRGVGNTIYF. In DNA form, the CDR3 reads TGTGCCAGCAGCCAAGCCCCGGACAGGGGGGTGGGAAACACCATATATTTT.

This clone has just one count. The V and J genes are TRBV6-1 and TRBJ2-1; 12 positions match TRBD2. Germline CDR1 and CDR2: MNHNS and SASEGT. The CDR3 extends over 17 amino acids. V lost 4 bases to trimming and J lost 2 bases; unmatched junction nucleotides: 6. The CDR3 nucleotides are TGTGCCAGCAGTGGTCCTCTAGCGGGGGGGCCCTACAATGAGCAGTTCTTC. Protein: CASSGPLAGGPYNEQFF.

The chain links TRBV7-6 to TRBJ2-7; D is perhaps TRBD1 (6 bases). This CDR3 has 14 residues. V was shortened by 2 bases and J by 1 base, with 9 bases between the two germline ends. Germline CDR1 reads SGHVS; CDR2 reads FNYEAQ. CDR3 loop: CASSLQGLSYEQYF. The CDR3, as DNA: TGTGCCAGCAGCTTACAGGGGCTTTCCTACGAGCAGTACTTC. Based on the CDR3 plus reference TRBV7-6 and TRBJ2-7, the full variable domain is GAGVSQSPRYKVTKRGQDVALRCDPISGHVSLYWYRQALGQGPEFLTYFNYEAQQDKSGLPNDRFSAERPEGSISTLTIQRTEQRDSAMYRCASSLQGLSYEQYFGPGTRLTVT.

The chain combines TRBV27 with TRBJ1-3; D unresolved. The CDR3 contains 15 residues. Trimming removed 3 bases at V and 0 bases at J, with 9 bases between. Germline V gene lookup returns CDR1 MNHEY and CDR2 SMNVEV (reference sequence). Written as DNA, the CDR3 is TGTGCCAGCAGTTTGCAGGCCTACTCTGGAAACACCATATATTTT. Translation: CASSLQAYSGNTIYF.

The genes are TRBV5-4 and TRBJ1-1; D may be TRBD1 (5 bases). Trimming took 4 bases from V and 2 from J, leaving 15 bases between them. This CDR3 comprises 15 residues. CDR1 and CDR2 from the germline V gene are SGHNT and YYREEE (reference sequence). The CDR3 region is CASSPFQGQNTEAFF. As DNA, the CDR3 is TGTGCCAGCAGCCCTTTCCAGGGCCAAAACACTGAAGCTTTCTTT. Using reference TRBV5-4 and TRBJ1-1 for the parts outside the CDR3, the full variable domain is ETGVTQSPTHLIKTRGQQVTLRCSSQSGHNTVSWYQQALGQGPQFIFQYYREEENGRGNFPPRFSGLQFPNYSSELNVNALELDDSALYLCASSPFQGQNTEAFFGQGTRLTVV.

The chain employs TRBV2 and TRBJ2-2, with D possibly matching TRBD1 (6 bases). Germline CDR1 is SNHLY and CDR2 is FYNNEI. The CDR3 extends over 15 amino acids. V lost 0 bases to trimming and J lost 9 bases, with 14 bases between them. The CDR3 nucleotides read TGTGCCAGCAGTGAAGCGTTGGGGGCGGTGAGGGAGCTGTTTTTT. Protein: CASSEALGAVRELFF.

The CDR3 loop reads CASSSQGLRANVLTF. CDR3 coding DNA: TGTGCCAGCAGCTCCCAGGGGTTGAGAGCCAACGTCCTGACTTTC. V usage is TRBV7-3 and J usage is TRBJ2-6; D is perhaps TRBD1 (6 bases). With 4 bases removed from V and 7 bases from J, the gap between germline ends came to 14 bases. Germline V gene lookup returns CDR1 SGHTA and CDR2 FQGTGA. The length of the CDR3 is 15 residues.

The J gene is TRBJ1-5, the V gene TRBV5-8; D ambiguous. This CDR3 spans 15 amino acids. CDR1 and CDR2 from the germline V gene are SGHTS and YDEGEE. Trimming shortened V by 4 bases and J by 3 bases, and 14 bases separated the two germline ends. CDR3 coding DNA: TGTGCCAGCAGCGGATGGGCGTCGATCAATCAGCCCCAGCATTTT. It specifies CASSGWASINQPQHF.

The V call is TRBV10-3, the J call TRBJ1-2; D not certain. CDR1 is ENHRY and CDR2 is SYGVKD in the germline V gene. V was pared by 4 bases and J by 2 bases, with 8 bases between. There are 13 residues in the CDR3. The CDR3 here is CAISGNSNYGYTF. In DNA form, the CDR3 reads TGTGCCATCAGTGGCAACAGCAACTATGGCTACACCTTC.

The J gene is TRBJ2-5, the V gene TRBV4-1; D perhaps matches TRBD1 (5 bases). The germline V and J ends were trimmed by 4 bases and 2 bases, with 8 bases remaining between them. The germline V gene has CDR1 MGHRA and CDR2 YSYEKL. The CDR3 consists of 13 residues. The CDR3 reads CASSRDRQETQYF. In nucleotides, the CDR3 is TGCGCCAGCAGCCGCGACAGACAAGAGACCCAGTACTTC.

The rearrangement links TRBV18 to TRBJ2-3, with D tentatively TRBD1 (5 bases). Per germline, CDR1 KGHSH and CDR2 LQKENI. The CDR3 runs 13 residues. V was trimmed by 5 bases and J by 3 bases, leaving 9 bases between them. The CDR3 protein is CASSASGTDTQYF. The CDR3 region has the DNA TGTGCCAGCTCAGCTTCAGGGACAGATACGCAGTATTTT.

This chain joins TRBV7-9 and TRBJ1-3, with no clear D. CDR3 length: 16 residues. Trimming removed 8 bases at V and 0 bases at J, with 17 bases between. Germline V gene sequence: CDR1 SEHNR, CDR2 FQNEAQ (reference sequence). CDR3 DNA sequence: TGTGCCAGCGTGCTAGTCCGGGGTGGCTCTGGAAACACCATATATTTT. Translation: CASVLVRGGSGNTIYF.

The chain is built from TRBV4-1 and TRBJ2-3, with 7 nucleotides matching TRBD2. With V trimmed by 1 base and J by 1 base, 5 bases remained unmatched. The germline CDR1 and CDR2 sequences are MGHRA and YSYEKL. The CDR3 loop spans 16 amino acids. The CDR3 region has the DNA TGCGCCAGCAGCCAAGTTCCGGGGGGTCGCACAGATACGCAGTATTTT. Its translation is CASSQVPGGRTDTQYF.

The rearrangement joins TRBV2 to TRBJ2-5, with TRBD2 as a possible D gene (5 bases). The CDR3 has 15 amino acids. V lost 6 bases, J lost 2 bases, and 16 bases lay in between. Germline V lookup: CDR1 SNHLY, CDR2 FYNNEI. CDR3 residues: CASSRTRSLQETQYF. In nucleotides, the CDR3 is TGTGCCAGCAGCCGGACTCGGTCCCTTCAAGAGACCCAGTACTTC.

This rearrangement joins TRBV7-3 to TRBJ2-1; TRBD2 matches at 10 bases. V was pared by 5 bases and J by 5 bases, with 9 bases of the junction left unmatched. The CDR3 is made up of 16 amino acids. Germline values: CDR1 SGHTA, CDR2 FQGTGA. CDR3 residues: CASSVGIAGGDNEQFF. The CDR3 DNA follows: TGTGCCAGCAGCGTCGGGATAGCGGGAGGAGACAATGAGCAGTTCTTC.

The CDR3 protein is CASSPLAFGYNEQFF. The DNA of the CDR3 is TGTGCCAGCAGCCCGCTAGCGTTCGGCTACAATGAGCAGTTCTTC. V is TRBV6-5 and J is TRBJ2-1; D possibly corresponds to TRBD2 (6 bases). CDR3 length equals 15 residues. Trimming took off 6 bases at V and 3 bases at J, with 15 bases between the two ends. The V gene's germline CDR1 is MNHEY and CDR2 SVGAGI.

The genes are TRBV7-2 and TRBJ2-7, with D tentatively TRBD2 (6 bases). This CDR3 has 14 residues. The germline V gene encodes CDR1 SGHTA and CDR2 FQGNSA. Trimming stripped 1 base from V and 2 bases from J, with 9 bases between. DNA of the CDR3: TGTGCCAGCAGCTTAGAGGGACTTGCCTACGAGCAGTACTTC. Translating gives CASSLEGLAYEQYF.

The rearrangement uses TRBV5-1 and TRBJ1-1; D remains ambiguous. The V gene lost 0 bases and the J gene lost 1 base, with 7 bases spanning the gap. Germline lookup yields CDR1 SGHRS and CDR2 YFSETQ. The CDR3 length is 14 residues. The CDR3 bases are TGCGCCAGCAGCTTGGGACACAGGAACACTGAAGCTTTCTTT. Translating gives CASSLGHRNTEAFF.

The V gene is TRBV4-2, the J gene TRBJ1-2; 9 bases are a match to TRBD1. The germline CDR1 and CDR2 sequences are LGHNA and YNFKEQ. This CDR3 is 15 amino acids long. V was clipped by 4 bases and J by 2 bases; unmatched bases: 5. DNA of the CDR3: TGTGCCAGCAGCCCCTACAGGGGGCCGAACTATGGCTACACCTTC. Encoded protein: CASSPYRGPNYGYTF.

The CDR3 protein is CASSPRTDMNTEAFF. In DNA form, the CDR3 reads TGTGCCAGTAGCCCCAGAACAGACATGAACACTGAAGCTTTCTTT. The rearrangement links TRBV19 to TRBJ1-1, with unresolved D. The CDR3 is 15 amino acids. Germline V gene sequence: CDR1 LNHDA, CDR2 SQIVND (reference sequence). The V end was cut by 6 bases, the J end by 0 bases, with 14 bases between.

The V gene is TRBV5-1, the J gene TRBJ1-2; D not certain. The length of the CDR3 is 14 residues. The V and J ends lost 0 bases and 0 bases respectively, with 6 bases between them. Germline values: CDR1 SGHRS, CDR2 YFSETQ. The CDR3 sequence is CASSLGAPNYGYTF. CDR3 nucleotide sequence: TGCGCCAGCAGCTTGGGGGCACCTAACTATGGCTACACCTTC.

CDR3 nucleotide sequence: TGTGCCAGCAGCCAGACAGGGCAAACCGGGGAGCTGTTTTTT. It encodes CASSQTGQTGELFF. The V gene is TRBV28, the J gene TRBJ2-2; the match to TRBD1 covers 7 bases. Germline-derived CDR1 and CDR2 are MDHEN and SYDVKM. The CDR3 extends over 14 amino acids. J gave up 5 bases and V 6 bases, and 6 bases lay outside the gene matches. The whole variable domain, remainder taken from reference TRBV28 and TRBJ2-2, is DVKVTQSSRYLVKRTGEKVFLECVQDMDHENMFWYRQDPGLGLRLIYFSYDVKMKEKGDIPEGYSVSREKKERFSLILESASTNQTSMYLCASSQTGQTGELFFGEGSRLTVL.

The genes are TRBV28 and TRBJ2-7; 8 bases fit TRBD1. Trimming at V came to 4 bases and at J to 2 bases, leaving 7 bases not matched to a gene. The CDR3 spans 15 residues. Germline V gives CDR1 MDHEN, CDR2 SYDVKM. In nucleotides, the CDR3 is TGTGCCAGCAGTTCAGGACAGGGTTTCCCCTACGAGCAGTACTTC. This encodes CASSSGQGFPYEQYF.

The chain links TRBV7-2 to TRBJ2-1; TRBD2 matches at 15 bases. CDR1 and CDR2 from the germline V gene are SGHTA and FQGNSA. This CDR3 comprises 17 residues. With 5 bases clipped from V and 5 bases from J, the junction kept 7 bases outside the gene matches. This CDR3 is CASSQSGTSGRNNEQFF. The CDR3 region has the DNA TGTGCCAGCAGCCAAAGCGGGACTAGCGGGAGGAACAATGAGCAGTTCTTC.

This clone was counted a single time. The V call is TRBV7-9, the J call TRBJ2-7; D might be TRBD1 (9 bases). CDR1 and CDR2 from the germline V gene are SEHNR and FQNEAQ (reference sequence). Trimming pared 5 bases from V and 5 bases from J, leaving 28 bases between. This CDR3 is 18 amino acids long. The CDR3 here is CASSLPGGGGQGFHEQYF. The CDR3 region has the DNA TGTGCCAGCAGCCTCCCCGGGGGGGGAGGACAGGGGTTTCACGAGCAGTACTTC.

DNA for the CDR3: TGTGCCAGCTCAGAAACGGACAGGGAGGCGTTTCAGCCCCAGCATTTT. Amino acid sequence: CASSETDREAFQPQHF. The chain combines TRBV18 with TRBJ1-5; 8 bases line up with TRBD1. The CDR3 consists of 16 residues. Trimming took 5 bases from V and 6 from J; bases not matched to a gene: 12. Germline lookup yields CDR1 KGHSH and CDR2 LQKENI.

CDR3 residues: CASSWGTVIPRELFF. In nucleotides, the CDR3 is TGTGCCAGCAGTTGGGGGACAGTAATCCCCAGGGAGCTGTTTTTT. The chain has TRBV27 and TRBJ2-2; 7 bases are a match to TRBD1. The junction had 11 bases not matched to a gene; V was cut back by 4 bases and J by 9 bases. The V gene's germline CDR1 is MNHEY and CDR2 SMNVEV (reference sequence). This CDR3 region has 15 residues.

The V call is TRBV5-1, the J call TRBJ1-2, with 9 bases aligning to TRBD1. Germline CDR1 and CDR2: SGHRS and YFSETQ. The trim removed 0 bases at V and 3 bases at J, leaving 9 bases unmatched. The length of the CDR3 is 17 residues. The chain's CDR3 is CASSLEPDRGPYYGYTF. DNA of the CDR3: TGCGCCAGCAGCTTGGAGCCGGACAGGGGCCCCTACTATGGCTACACCTTC.

The genes are TRBV6-6 and TRBJ2-7; D is possibly TRBD1 (6 bases). The CDR3 has 15 amino acids. Germline V gene sequence: CDR1 MNHNY, CDR2 SVGAGI (reference sequence). V shed 2 bases and J shed 6 bases, with 17 bases lying between them. The CDR3 spells CASSYSTTGSGEQYF. In nucleotides, the CDR3 is TGTGCCAGCAGTTACAGCACCACAGGGTCCGGCGAGCAGTACTTC.